Listed below are T cell receptor beta chains from one sample, sequenced in a study of siplizumab effects on memory and regulatory T cells. Here immunoSEQ multiplex PCR was the method, and the copy in TCRdb shows in-frame clones only, minus some. The profile shows roughly 120,000 clones, about 92% of them singletons. Sequencing was done on a sample of Tregs sorted from blood. The receptors shown here come from a human donor in good health. Each CDR3 is given with its conserved first and last residue. A D gene is named only where the DNA matches it firmly. The size field is filled for only some rows; it gives once, few, many or a size class.

NA,TRBV7-8,TRBD1,TRBJ2-7,TGTGCCAGCAGCCAGAGGGGACAGGGGATGGGTGAGCAGTACTTC,CASSQRGQGMGEQYF
NA,TRBV5-1,TRBD2,TRBJ2-3,TGCGCCAGCAGCTTGGGAACGGGAGGTCCTTTAACGCAGTATTTT,CASSLGTGGPLTQYF
NA,TRBV5-1,NA,TRBJ2-1,TGCGCCAGCAAAGCTATTAGCAGCTCCTACAATGAGCAGTTCTTC,CASKAISSSYNEQFF
NA,TRBV5-1,NA,TRBJ1-2,TGCGCCAGCAGCACACAGGGTAGAACTGGCTACACCTTC,CASSTQGRTGYTF
few,TRBV7-2,NA,TRBJ2-7,TGTGCCAGCAGCTTAAACAGGAGATACGAGCAGTACTTC,CASSLNRRYEQYF
NA,TRBV29-1,NA,TRBJ2-7,TGCAGCGTTGAGCTAGGTTCCTACGAGCAGTACTTC,CSVELGSYEQYF
NA,TRBV6-1,NA,TRBJ2-7,TGTGCCAGCAGTCGCAAACTTCAAGGGGAGTACGAGCAGTACTTC,CASSRKLQGEYEQYF
NA,TRBV19,NA,TRBJ2-7,TGTGCCAGTAGTGGGTGGGGCGAGCAGTACTTC,CASSGWGEQYF
NA,TRBV11-2,NA,TRBJ2-5,TGTGCCAGCAGCTTAGATAGGACTCCCGTGGGGACCCAGTACTTC,CASSLDRTPVGTQYF
NA,TRBV6-4,TRBD2,TRBJ2-1,TGTGCCAGCAGTGACTCGAGAGGGGACCCCGGGACTAGCGGGAGACCTTACAATGAGCAGTTCTTC,CASSDSRGDPGTSGRPYNEQFF
NA,TRBV29-1,NA,TRBJ2-5,TGCAGCGTGAACGGTCTCGGGGCCCAAGAGACCCAGTACTTC,CSVNGLGAQETQYF